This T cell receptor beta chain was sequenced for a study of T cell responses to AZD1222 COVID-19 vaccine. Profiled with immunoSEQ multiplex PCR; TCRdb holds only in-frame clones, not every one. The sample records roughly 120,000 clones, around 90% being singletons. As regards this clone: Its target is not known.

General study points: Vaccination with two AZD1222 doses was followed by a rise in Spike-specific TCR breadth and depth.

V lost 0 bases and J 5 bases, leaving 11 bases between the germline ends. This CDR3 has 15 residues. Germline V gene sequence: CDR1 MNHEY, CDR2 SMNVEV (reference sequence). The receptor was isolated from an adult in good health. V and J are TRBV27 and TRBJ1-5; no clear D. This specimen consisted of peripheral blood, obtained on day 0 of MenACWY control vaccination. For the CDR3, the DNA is TGTGCCAGCAGTTTATCCCGGAGGGTTGATCAGCCCCAGCATTTT. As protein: CASSLSRRVDQPQHF.